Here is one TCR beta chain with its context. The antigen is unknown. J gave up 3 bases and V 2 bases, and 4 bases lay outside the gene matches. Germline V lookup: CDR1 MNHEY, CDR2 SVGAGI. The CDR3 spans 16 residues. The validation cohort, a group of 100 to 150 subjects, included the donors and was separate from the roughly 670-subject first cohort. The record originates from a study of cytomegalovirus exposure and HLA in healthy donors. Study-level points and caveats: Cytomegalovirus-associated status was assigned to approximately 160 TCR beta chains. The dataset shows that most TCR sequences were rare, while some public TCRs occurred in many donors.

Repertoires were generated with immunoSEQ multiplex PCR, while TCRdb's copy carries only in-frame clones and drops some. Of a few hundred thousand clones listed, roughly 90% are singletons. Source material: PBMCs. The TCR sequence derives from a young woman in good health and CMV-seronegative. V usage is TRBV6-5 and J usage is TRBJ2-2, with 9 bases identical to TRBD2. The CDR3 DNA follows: TGTGCCAGCAGTTACGGGGGCGGGAGGGACACCGGGGAGCTGTTTTTT. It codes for CASSYGGGRDTGELFF.